This is a list of T cell receptor beta chains from one sample in a study of early T cells in non-severe SARS-CoV-2 infection. Using its own MiXCR run on the 5' RACE reads, TCRdb lists one record per CDR3 protein. This sample has tens of thousands of distinct CDR3 sequences, with about 4.5% found just once. Sequencing was done on a sample of whole blood. These TCRs come from an adult who was a healthcare worker with PCR-confirmed SARS-CoV-2 infection or an uninfected control (not recorded which). Both conserved end residues are trimmed from each CDR3. The order of the fields is J gene, V gene, CDR3 protein.

J gene: TRBJ2-3
V gene: TRBV25-1
CDR3 protein: ASSPEGVGADTQY

J gene: TRBJ2-6
V gene: TRBV29-1
CDR3 protein: SVEAGPGANVLT

J gene: TRBJ1-1
V gene: TRBV6-5
CDR3 protein: ASKPQGGNTEAF

J gene: TRBJ2-3
V gene: TRBV29-1
CDR3 protein: SVELAGTDTQY

J gene: TRBJ2-1
V gene: TRBV20-1
CDR3 protein: SARDTGTSGRTYNEQF

J gene: TRBJ1-2
V gene: TRBV7-9
CDR3 protein: ASSSSRGYT

J gene: TRBJ2-7
V gene: TRBV9
CDR3 protein: ASSVGVTYEQY

J gene: TRBJ2-3
V gene: TRBV3-1
CDR3 protein: ASSQGWADTQY

J gene: TRBJ2-5
V gene: TRBV9
CDR3 protein: ASSVVPGDQETQY

J gene: TRBJ1-1
V gene: TRBV5-1
CDR3 protein: ASSLARDSRAF

J gene: TRBJ2-1
V gene: TRBV12-3/TRBV12-4
CDR3 protein: ASSPRGGLGEQF

J gene: TRBJ2-1
V gene: TRBV7-9
CDR3 protein: ASRGNEQF

J gene: TRBJ2-7
V gene: TRBV7-9
CDR3 protein: ASSLAVTGDSYEQY

J gene: TRBJ1-1
V gene: TRBV12-3/TRBV12-4
CDR3 protein: ASTFLTGINTEAF

J gene: TRBJ2-3
V gene: TRBV12-3/TRBV12-4
CDR3 protein: ASSFLVVANTDTQY

J gene: TRBJ2-6
V gene: TRBV11-2
CDR3 protein: ATSSGANVLT

J gene: TRBJ2-7
V gene: TRBV25-1
CDR3 protein: ASSPRAGPYEQY

J gene: TRBJ2-1
V gene: TRBV7-9
CDR3 protein: ASSLVWTGNDEQF

J gene: TRBJ2-2
V gene: TRBV6-1
CDR3 protein: AGEDPLTGELF

J gene: TRBJ2-1
V gene: TRBV12-3/TRBV12-4
CDR3 protein: ASSSGTGFYNEQF

J gene: TRBJ2-2
V gene: TRBV20-1
CDR3 protein: SASTGTGEAGELF

J gene: TRBJ2-7
V gene: TRBV6-2/TRBV6-3
CDR3 protein: ASSNQRTGHYEQY

J gene: TRBJ1-4
V gene: TRBV10-3
CDR3 protein: AISQEGEKLF

J gene: TRBJ1-2
V gene: TRBV29-1
CDR3 protein: SVGDGGYT

J gene: TRBJ2-5
V gene: TRBV4-2
CDR3 protein: ASTFLAGEGETQY

J gene: TRBJ2-7
V gene: TRBV24-1
CDR3 protein: ATIPGQPNEEQY

J gene: TRBJ1-2
V gene: TRBV3-1
CDR3 protein: ASSQDGRGYT

J gene: TRBJ1-1
V gene: TRBV11-2
CDR3 protein: ASSPRVSMNTEAF

J gene: TRBJ2-5
V gene: TRBV3-1
CDR3 protein: ASSQEGRETQY

J gene: TRBJ2-7
V gene: TRBV18
CDR3 protein: ASSRDLGYEQY

J gene: TRBJ2-2
V gene: TRBV2
CDR3 protein: ASRADRVTGELF

J gene: TRBJ2-1
V gene: TRBV5-1
CDR3 protein: ASSPGANEQF

J gene: TRBJ2-2
V gene: TRBV5-1
CDR3 protein: ASSLAVASGTGELF

J gene: TRBJ1-6
V gene: TRBV30
CDR3 protein: AWSQTGRGNSPLH

J gene: TRBJ1-1
V gene: TRBV20-1
CDR3 protein: SARTGLEGTEAF

J gene: TRBJ1-2
V gene: TRBV3-1
CDR3 protein: ASSQGTVSCT